The T cell receptor beta chain under discussion was sequenced for a study of post-analysis software for immune sequencing data. Study summary: Included among the disease courses, which were recorded for the cohort, were relapsing-remitting, secondary progressive and progressive-relapsing multiple sclerosis. General study findings and limits: Five or six TRBV segments appeared more often in patients than in controls, and TRBV5-6, TRBV5-1 and TRBV20-1 were among these. The F measure placed samples prepared in the same batch into strongly shared clusters.

About this clonotype itself: The antigen is unknown.

TCR beta cDNA libraries included unique molecular identifiers. The yield from approximately 1 to 10 million T cells was 500,000 or so cDNA molecules in total. Via MiXCR, TCRdb re-called the PCR reads, giving one row per CDR3 protein. Found here are 170,000 or so distinct CDR3 sequences, around 30% of them singletons; the top ten hold less than 1.6%. CDR1 and CDR2 (germline): DFQATT, SNEGSKA (reference sequence). Trimming stripped 6 bases from V and 2 bases from J, with 16 bases between. This CDR3 contains 14 residues. Sequencing was carried out using blood. The source of this sequence is a girl aged 10-17 years with multiple sclerosis. The rearrangement uses TRBV20-1 and TRBJ2-5, with D perhaps being TRBD1 or TRBD2 (5 bases each). CDR3 sequence: CSAASGTGQETQYF. CDR3 coding DNA: TGCAGTGCCGCGTCCGGGACCGGTCAAGAGACCCAGTACTTC.